This TCR beta chain derives from a study of blood T cell repertoires in COVID-19. The table came from immunoSEQ multiplex PCR; TCRdb's copy has only in-frame clones and leaves some out. Seen here are roughly 180,000 clones, 81% observed once, and the top ten hold approximately 11%. This CDR3 spans 14 amino acids. Trimming removed 5 bases at V and 4 bases at J, with 14 bases between. Germline V gene data show CDR1 as SGHTA and CDR2 as FQGTGA. The gene calls are TRBV7-3 and TRBJ2-5; no firm D call. The specimen was peripheral blood. The TCR was taken from a woman between 40 and 55 years old with COVID-19, enrolled during active disease. The CDR3 DNA reads TGTGCCAGCAGCCCTTCCCGAGATTTAGAGACCCAGTACTTC. Protein product: CASSPSRDLETQYF.